One TCR beta chain is described in this entry. As handled by the study authors: For nucleated cells, counts were estimated from reference gene primer amplification. This table comes from immunoSEQ multiplex PCR, and its TCRdb copy is limited to in-frame clones, with some not included. D and trimming come from the DNA, and the V and J calls and clone size come from that table. The sample has about 210,000 clones; approximately 85% are singletons. The data were taken from a study of blood T cell repertoires in COVID-19. In the study overall: The study drew acute and convalescent COVID-19 samples from the United States, Italy and Spain. From T cells, B-cell-depleted T cells, or PBMCs came the material, which was cDNA or gDNA.

The CDR3 consists of 15 residues. V was clipped by 5 bases and J by 8 bases, with 16 bases between them. The germline V gene encodes CDR1 SEHNR and CDR2 FQNEAQ (reference sequence). The sequenced sample was peripheral blood. V and J are TRBV7-9 and TRBJ1-6, with a weak D call TRBD1 (6 bases). The TCR sequence derives from a woman aged 50 to 60 with active or convalescent COVID-19. CDR3 nucleotide sequence: TGTGCCAGCAGCCCAGGGACAACAAACCATTCACCCCTCCACTTT. This codes for CASSPGTTNHSPLHF.